Sequencing of this T cell receptor beta chain was carried out in a study of T cells in Graves' hyperthyroidism and ophthalmopathy. Study results and limitations: Blood also carried most thyroid clonotypes expanded above 0.001. Using 13 V-J features, a model discriminated ophthalmopathy from stable hyperthyroidism.

The CDR3 consists of 16 residues. The V gene's germline CDR1 is MNHNS and CDR2 SASEGT. The V and J ends lost 4 bases and 0 bases respectively, with 13 bases between them. Diagnoses were established using clinical symptoms, serum thyroxine and TRAb, thyroid ultrasound and orbital computed tomography. This clonotype was detected many times. What it recognizes is unknown. TCR beta CDR3 sequences were amplified from RNA transcripts. First-round RT-PCR with HTBI primers amplified the TCR CDR3 region. TCRdb reanalysed the multiplex PCR reads using MiXCR and keeps one entry per CDR3 protein. The sample contains fewer than 500,000 distinct CDR3 sequences, under 15% of which appear only once.

This chain uses TRBV6-1 with TRBJ1-5; no clear D. The sequencing input was blood. The sequence derives from a man aged 18-30 years with Graves' ophthalmopathy. In DNA form, the CDR3 reads TGTGCCAGCAGTGTACACAGACTTTATAGCAATCAGCCCCAGCATTTT. It translates to CASSVHRLYSNQPQHF.